This record concerns one T cell receptor (beta chain) sequence. As yet, its antigen is unknown. TCRdb re-called the 5' RACE reads and catalogs CDR3 proteins one per entry, DNA excluded. The sample's table shows over 150,000 distinct CDR3 sequences. These data are taken from a study of T cells expressing NK-cell markers. Study at large: It was from sorted CD3+CD56+NKG2C+, CD3+CD56+NKG2C- and CD3+CD56-NKG2C+ T cells that TCR beta repertoires came. Study results and caveats: The study found these clonotypes also leading the CD3+CD56-NKG2C+ fraction in a handful of donors.

This CDR3 has 18 residues. Germline loops: CDR1 ENHRY, CDR2 SYGVKD. The chain has TRBV10-3 and TRBJ1-5. The TCR originated in a man aged 18-75 years in good health. The sequenced material came from blood T cells: a sorted CD56 or NKG2C T cell subset, CD4+ or CD8+ T cells, or bulk PBMC T cells (not recorded which). This chain's CDR3 is CAISESVALEIPNQPQHF.